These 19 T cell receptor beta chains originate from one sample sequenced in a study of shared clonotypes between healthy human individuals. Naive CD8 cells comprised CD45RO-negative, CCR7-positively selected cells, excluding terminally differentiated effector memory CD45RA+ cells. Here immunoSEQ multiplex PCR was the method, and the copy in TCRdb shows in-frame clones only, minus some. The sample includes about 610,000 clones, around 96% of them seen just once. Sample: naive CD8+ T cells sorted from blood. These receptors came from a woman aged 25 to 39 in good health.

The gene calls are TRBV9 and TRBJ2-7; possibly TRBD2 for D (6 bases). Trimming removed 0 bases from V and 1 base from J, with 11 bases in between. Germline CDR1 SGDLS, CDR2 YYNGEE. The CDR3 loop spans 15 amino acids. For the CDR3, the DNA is TGTGCCAGCAGCGTAGCGTTAGCGGCTTCCTACGAGCAGTACTTC. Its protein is CASSVALAASYEQYF. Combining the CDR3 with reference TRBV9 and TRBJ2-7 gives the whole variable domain DSGVTQTPKHLITATGQRVTLRCSPRSGDLSVYWYQQSLDQGLQFLIQYYNGEERAKGNILERFSAQQFPDLHSELNLSSLELGDSALYFCASSVALAASYEQYFGPGTRLTVT.

The CDR3 DNA reads as TGCGCCAGCAGCCAAGTTTCTACAGATGCCTACGAGCAGTACTTC. The encoded protein is CASSQVSTDAYEQYF. This rearrangement joins TRBV4-1 to TRBJ2-7; D is unclear. V shed 1 base and J shed 2 bases, with 12 bases lying between them. There are 15 residues in the CDR3. In germline, CDR1 is MGHRA, CDR2 YSYEKL.

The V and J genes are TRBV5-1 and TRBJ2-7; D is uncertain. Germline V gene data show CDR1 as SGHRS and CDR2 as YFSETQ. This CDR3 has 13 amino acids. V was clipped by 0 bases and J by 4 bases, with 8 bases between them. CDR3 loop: CASSLGRDYEQYF. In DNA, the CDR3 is TGCGCCAGCAGCTTGGGCCGAGATTACGAGCAGTACTTC.

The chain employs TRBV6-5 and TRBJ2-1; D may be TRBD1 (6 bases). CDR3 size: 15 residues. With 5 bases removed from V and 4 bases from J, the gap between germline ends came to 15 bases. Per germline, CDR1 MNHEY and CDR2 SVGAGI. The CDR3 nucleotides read TGTGCCAGCAGTCCAATCCGGGACACTTACAATGAGCAGTTCTTC. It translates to CASSPIRDTYNEQFF.

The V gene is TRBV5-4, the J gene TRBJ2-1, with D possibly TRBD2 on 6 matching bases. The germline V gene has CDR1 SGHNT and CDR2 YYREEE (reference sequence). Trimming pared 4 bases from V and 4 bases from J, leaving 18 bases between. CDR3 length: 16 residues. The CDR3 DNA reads TGTGCCAGCAGCCCACCCCGAGTCGGGACTTACAATGAGCAGTTCTTC. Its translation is CASSPPRVGTYNEQFF.

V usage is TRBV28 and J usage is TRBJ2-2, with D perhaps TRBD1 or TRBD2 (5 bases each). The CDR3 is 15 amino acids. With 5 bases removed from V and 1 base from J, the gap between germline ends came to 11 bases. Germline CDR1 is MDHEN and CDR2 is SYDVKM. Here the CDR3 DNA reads TGTGCCAGCAGTACCGGGACCGAGAACACCGGGGAGCTGTTTTTT. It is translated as CASSTGTENTGELFF. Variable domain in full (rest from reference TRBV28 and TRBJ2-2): DVKVTQSSRYLVKRTGEKVFLECVQDMDHENMFWYRQDPGLGLRLIYFSYDVKMKEKGDIPEGYSVSREKKERFSLILESASTNQTSMYLCASSTGTENTGELFFGEGSRLTVL.

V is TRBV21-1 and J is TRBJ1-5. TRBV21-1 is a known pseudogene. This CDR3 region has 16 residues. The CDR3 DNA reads TGTGCCAGCAGCAAAAGGGGAGGCTCTGACAATCAGCCCCAGCATTTT. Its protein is CASSKRGGSDNQPQHF.

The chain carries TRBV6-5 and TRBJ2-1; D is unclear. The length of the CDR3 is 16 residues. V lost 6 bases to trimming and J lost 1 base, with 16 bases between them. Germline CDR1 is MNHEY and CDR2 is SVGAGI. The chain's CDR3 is CASRYGPTGSYNEQFF. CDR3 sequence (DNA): TGTGCCAGCAGGTACGGTCCTACTGGGTCCTACAATGAGCAGTTCTTC.

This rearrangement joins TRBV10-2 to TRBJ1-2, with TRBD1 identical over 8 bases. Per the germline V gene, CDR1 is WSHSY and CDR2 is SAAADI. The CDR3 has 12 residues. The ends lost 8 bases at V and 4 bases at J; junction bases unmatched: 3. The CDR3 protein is CASGQGVYGYTF. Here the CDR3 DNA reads TGCGCCAGCGGACAGGGCGTCTATGGCTACACCTTC.

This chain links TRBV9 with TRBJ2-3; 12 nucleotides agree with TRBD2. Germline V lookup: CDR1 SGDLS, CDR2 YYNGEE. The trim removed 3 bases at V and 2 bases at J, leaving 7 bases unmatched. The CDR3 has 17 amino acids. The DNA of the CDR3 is TGTGCCAGCAGCGCCGGACTAGCGGGACGTCCCACAGATACGCAGTATTTT. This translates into CASSAGLAGRPTDTQYF.

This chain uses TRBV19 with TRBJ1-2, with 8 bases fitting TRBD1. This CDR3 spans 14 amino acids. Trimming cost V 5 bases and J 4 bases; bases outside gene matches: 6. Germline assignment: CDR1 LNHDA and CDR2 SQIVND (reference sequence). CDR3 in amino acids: CASSPADRVYGYTF. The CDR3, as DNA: TGTGCCAGTAGTCCGGCGGACAGGGTCTATGGCTACACCTTC.

CDR3 protein: CASSVATPDGYTF. In DNA form, the CDR3 reads TGTGCCAGCAGCGTAGCTACCCCGGATGGCTACACCTTC. V gene TRBV9 combines with J gene TRBJ1-2; unclear D gene. Germline V CDR1 and CDR2: SGDLS, YYNGEE. The CDR3 consists of 13 residues. Trimming shortened V by 0 bases and J by 6 bases, and 9 bases separated the two germline ends.

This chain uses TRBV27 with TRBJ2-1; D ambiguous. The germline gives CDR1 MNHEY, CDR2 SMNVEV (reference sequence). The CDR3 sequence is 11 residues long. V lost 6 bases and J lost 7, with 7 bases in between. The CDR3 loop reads CASRVMNEQFF. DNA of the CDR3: TGTGCCAGCAGGGTAATGAATGAGCAGTTCTTC.

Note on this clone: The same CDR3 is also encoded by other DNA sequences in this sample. CDR3 coding DNA: TGTGCCAGCAGCGTAGGGGGAGATGAGCAGTTCTTC. This gives the protein CASSVGGDEQFF. This chain connects TRBV9 to TRBJ2-1; the D gene is possibly TRBD2 (5 bases). The CDR3 loop spans 12 amino acids. CDR1 SGDLS and CDR2 YYNGEE come from the germline V gene. The V end lost 0 bases, the J end lost 8 bases, and 6 bases lay between the germline ends.

CDR3 nucleotides: TGTGCCAGTAGTACCAAGGGGCGGAATATCGTTGGCAATCAGCCCCAGCATTTT. Translation gives CASSTKGRNIVGNQPQHF. V and J are TRBV19 and TRBJ1-5; D possibly corresponds to TRBD1 (5 bases). Germline CDR1 is LNHDA and CDR2 is SQIVND (reference sequence). Between the trimmed V and J ends, which lost 4 bases and 2 bases, there was a span of 21 bases. This CDR3 comprises 18 residues. The full variable domain, its missing parts supplied by reference TRBV19 and TRBJ1-5, is DGGITQSPKYLFRKEGQNVTLSCEQNLNHDAMYWYRQDPGQGLRLIYYSQIVNDFQKGDIAEGYSVSREKKESFPLTVTSAQKNPTAFYLCASSTKGRNIVGNQPQHFGDGTRLSIL.

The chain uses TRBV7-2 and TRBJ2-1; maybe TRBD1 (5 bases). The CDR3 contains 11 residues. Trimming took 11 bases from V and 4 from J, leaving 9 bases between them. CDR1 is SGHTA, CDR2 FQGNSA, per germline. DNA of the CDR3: TGTGCCGGGGCCGATTACAATGAGCAGTTCTTC. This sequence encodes CAGADYNEQFF.

This chain's CDR3 is CATSSEPGLGDNEQFF. DNA of the CDR3: TGTGCCACCAGCAGCGAGCCGGGACTAGGGGACAATGAGCAGTTCTTC. The rearrangement uses TRBV15 and TRBJ2-1; TRBD2 aligns across 8 bases. This CDR3 spans 16 amino acids. From germline, CDR1 is LNHNV and CDR2 YYDKDF (reference sequence). Unmatched junction bases numbered 9, after V lost 3 bases and J lost 5 bases.

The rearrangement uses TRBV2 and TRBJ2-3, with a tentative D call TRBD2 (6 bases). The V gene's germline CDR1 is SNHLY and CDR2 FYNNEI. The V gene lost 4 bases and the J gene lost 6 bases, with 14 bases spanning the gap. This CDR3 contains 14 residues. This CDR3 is CASSGSGTGDTQYF. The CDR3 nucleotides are TGTGCCAGCAGTGGCTCCGGGACTGGGGATACGCAGTATTTT.

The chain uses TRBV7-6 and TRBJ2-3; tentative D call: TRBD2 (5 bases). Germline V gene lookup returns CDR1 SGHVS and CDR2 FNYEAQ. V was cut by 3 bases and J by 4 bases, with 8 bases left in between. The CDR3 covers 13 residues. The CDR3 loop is CASSFMEADTQYF. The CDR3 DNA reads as TGTGCCAGCAGCTTTATGGAGGCAGATACGCAGTATTTT.